The clone carrying this T cell receptor beta chain was seen many times. Relative to the germline gene, one junction end is altered; a read error may explain this. TCRdb reanalysed the PCR reads using MiXCR and keeps one entry per CDR3 protein. This sample has over 20,000 distinct CDR3 sequences, with approximately 34% found just once. The data are from a study of tumor-infiltrating lymphocytes in oesophageal squamous cell carcinoma. The sample taken for sequencing was esophageal tumor tissue. This receptor was identified in a female donor with esophageal squamous cell carcinoma.

Here the CDR3 DNA reads TGCGCCAGCAGCCACGGACAGGGAAATTCACCCCTCCACTTC. It specifies CASSHGQGNSPLHF. The chain couples TRBV5-1 to TRBJ2-7; 8 bases fit TRBD1. CDR3 length equals 14 residues. CDR1 and CDR2 (germline): SGHRS, YFSETQ.